The sequence of this TCR beta chain was determined in a study of OX40 agonist ivuxolimab in advanced cancers. On this clone itself: Its target is not known.

TCRdb keeps only in-frame clones here, not all; method: immunoSEQ multiplex PCR. The data show more than 95,000 clones, with 94% seen just once and about 0.19% held by the top ten. The CDR3 consists of 10 residues. From germline, CDR1 is GTSNPN and CDR2 SVGIG (reference sequence). Trimming shortened V by 6 bases and J by 4 bases, and 7 bases separated the two germline ends. Overall study findings and caveats: More expanded clones were seen, on average, in CD8+ T cells than in CD4+.

Specimen: CD4+ or CD8+ T cells sorted from blood, collected in a trial of the OX40 agonist ivuxolimab. This clonotype was obtained from an adult with an advanced solid tumor such as melanoma, head and neck, liver or kidney cancer. The V call is TRBV30, the J call TRBJ2-7, with TRBD2 as a possible D gene (6 bases). The CDR3 reads CACGLYEQYF. The CDR3 coding sequence is TGTGCCTGCGGACTATACGAGCAGTACTTC.